The present entry profiles one T cell receptor (beta chain) with its context. Template switching added a universal primer binding site, and final cDNA carried unique molecular identifiers. Each CDR3 protein is one row after TCRdb ran MiXCR on the 5' RACE reads. The sample lists about 520,000 distinct CDR3 sequences, less than 25% occurring once. These data come from a study of identical twins. V was cut by 1 base and J by 2 bases, with 7 bases left in between. CDR3 size: 14 residues. Germline CDR1 and CDR2: KGHSH and LQKENI. The same specimen was also included in a second study, on T cells expressing NK-cell markers. That paper adds: Obtained from sorted CD3+CD56+NKG2C+, CD3+CD56+NKG2C- and CD3+CD56-NKG2C+ T cells were the TCR beta repertoires. In the group of eight sequenced donors, seven were HCMV-seropositive and one was seronegative. In a handful of donors, dominant CD3+CD56+NKG2C+ clones formed about 1.0-7.0% of CD8+ cells.

The clonotype was recovered from a woman aged 18-35 years in good health. The V gene is TRBV18, the J gene TRBJ2-3; no reliable D call. The sequencing sample was made of CD4+ T cells sorted from blood. CDR3 DNA sequence: TGTGCCAGCTCACCACTGGTACCCACAGATACGCAGTATTTT. As protein: CASSPLVPTDTQYF.